The rows below give T cell receptor beta chains drawn from one sample of a study of Graves' ophthalmopathy and Graves' hyperthyroidism. TCRdb re-called the multiplex PCR reads with MiXCR, one entry per CDR3 protein. Of over a million distinct CDR3 sequences in the sample, about 35% are singletons; the top ten hold roughly 11%. The sequenced material came from peripheral blood or thyroid tissue (not recorded which). These receptors came from an adult man with Graves' hyperthyroidism. Both conserved end residues are trimmed from each CDR3.

>TRBJ2-5|13|TRBV20-1
SATVVAGGLETQY
>TRBJ2-5|12|TRBV25-1
ASREIGSRETQY
>TRBJ2-1|12|TRBV5-1
ASAGTEKNNEQF
>TRBJ2-7|12|TRBV7-2
ASRARQVLGEQY
>TRBJ2-3|12|TRBV5-1
ASRFRLSTDTQY
>TRBJ2-5|13|TRBV10-3
AISDPAGGKETQY
>TRBJ1-5|12|TRBV10-3
AISFGPHNQPQH
>TRBJ2-7|12|TRBV29-1
SVEGLAGPYEQY
>TRBJ2-5|13|TRBV7-3
ASSLKGGTQETQY
>TRBJ2-5|14|TRBV15
ATSGGLVDHQETQY
>TRBJ2-2|12|TRBV6-5
ASRPGGGTGELF
>TRBJ2-2|16|TRBV19
ASSIDLFTGVNTGELF
>TRBJ1-1|13|TRBV12-3/TRBV12-4
ASRLGSRANTEAF
>TRBJ1-4|12|TRBV7-2
ASSLLQGREKLF
>TRBJ1-1|12|TRBV7-2
ASSFGGHGTEAF
>TRBJ1-5|12|TRBV7-6
ASRVGGAAQPQH
>TRBJ1-6|11|TRBV25-1
ASRSEGNSPLH
>TRBJ2-7|15|TRBV5-1
ASSPKVAQGMSYEQY
>TRBJ2-5|13|TRBV10-3
ATSASGRAPETQY
>TRBJ1-5|14|TRBV6-1
ASSAGQERRNQPQH
>TRBJ1-3|13|TRBV7-9
ASRRPNLSGNTIY
>TRBJ1-2|13|TRBV7-2
ASSQEEKQYYGYT
>TRBJ2-5|13|TRBV11-3
ACSAKTGGQETQY